The 28 T cell receptor beta chains in this list originate from one sample, sequenced in a study of blood T cell repertoires in COVID-19. This table comes from immunoSEQ multiplex PCR, and its TCRdb copy is limited to in-frame clones, with some not included. This table holds about 180,000 clones, around 83% found once. The sequenced sample was peripheral blood. The receptors come from a woman aged 70-85 years with COVID-19, enrolled during active disease.

J is TRBJ1-1 and V is TRBV7-3; D remains ambiguous. With 8 bases removed from V and 4 bases from J, the gap between germline ends came to 14 bases. This CDR3 has 13 amino acids. CDR1 is SGHTA and CDR2 is FQGTGA in the germline V gene. CDR3 bases: TGTGCCAGCTCCTATGACTTGGGCACTGAAGCTTTCTTT. It translates to CASSYDLGTEAFF.

The chain has TRBV6-1 and TRBJ2-1; D unresolved. V lost 5 bases, J lost 7 bases, and 9 bases lay in between. Looked up from germline, CDR1 is MNHNS and CDR2 is SASEGT. The CDR3 extends over 12 amino acids. The DNA of the CDR3 is TGTGCCAGCAGTTTCCCTAGGAATGAGCAGTTCTTC. This gives the protein CASSFPRNEQFF.

This sequence joins TRBV7-9 and TRBJ1-5, with 8 bases aligning to TRBD1. V lost 4 bases and J lost 6; bases outside the gene matches: 2. From germline, CDR1 is SEHNR and CDR2 FQNEAQ (reference sequence). CDR3 length: 13 residues. The CDR3 bases are TGTGCCAGCAGCTCGACAGGGGCTCAGCCCCAGCATTTT. Translated, it gives CASSSTGAQPQHF.

The count of this clone is one. The chain uses TRBV11-2 and TRBJ2-2, with TRBD2 matching 7 bases. This CDR3 contains 15 residues. CDR1 is SGHAT, CDR2 FQNNGV, per germline. V was pared by 3 bases and J by 5 bases, with 6 bases of the junction left unmatched. The CDR3 loop is CASSLGLAVTGELFF. DNA of the CDR3: TGTGCCAGCAGCTTGGGTCTAGCGGTAACCGGGGAGCTGTTTTTT.

This rearrangement joins TRBV7-2 to TRBJ2-1, with TRBD2 identical over 8 bases. This CDR3 spans 16 amino acids. The germline CDR1 and CDR2 sequences are SGHTA and FQGNSA. With V trimmed by 2 bases and J by 7 bases, 10 bases remained unmatched. This chain's CDR3 is CASSLRGLLAENEQFF. Here the CDR3 DNA reads TGTGCCAGCAGCTTACGTGGCCTACTAGCGGAAAATGAGCAGTTCTTC.

This sequence joins TRBV28 and TRBJ1-1, with a tentative D call TRBD1 (6 bases). The CDR3 loop spans 13 amino acids. Trimming removed 8 bases at V and 0 bases at J, with 10 bases between. The germline CDR1 and CDR2 sequences are MDHEN and SYDVKM. The CDR3: CASLGQLNTEAFF. In nucleotides, the CDR3 is TGTGCCAGCCTAGGACAGTTGAACACTGAAGCTTTCTTT. Drawing the rest from reference TRBV28 and TRBJ1-1, the complete variable domain is DVKVTQSSRYLVKRTGEKVFLECVQDMDHENMFWYRQDPGLGLRLIYFSYDVKMKEKGDIPEGYSVSREKKERFSLILESASTNQTSMYLCASLGQLNTEAFFGQGTRLTVV.

The V call is TRBV15, the J call TRBJ2-1, with a tentative D call TRBD2 (6 bases). The CDR3 contains 12 residues. Trimming removed 5 bases from V and 8 bases from J, with 10 bases in between. Germline V gene data show CDR1 as LNHNV and CDR2 as YYDKDF (reference sequence). Here the CDR3 reads CATSPPGDEQFF. CDR3 sequence (DNA): TGTGCCACCAGCCCTCCGGGGGATGAGCAGTTCTTC.

V is TRBV5-4 and J is TRBJ2-1; TRBD2 aligns across 15 bases. The ends lost 4 bases at V and 8 bases at J; junction bases unmatched: 4. CDR3 length: 15 residues. Germline lookup yields CDR1 SGHNT and CDR2 YYREEE (reference sequence). The CDR3 sequence is CASSTRTSGGDEQFF. CDR3 DNA: TGTGCCAGCAGCACGAGGACTAGCGGGGGGGATGAGCAGTTCTTC.

Of note for this clone: Other DNA sequences in the sample encode the same CDR3. This sequence joins TRBV29-1 and TRBJ1-5; D not resolved. V lost 4 bases and J 2 bases, leaving 6 bases between the germline ends. The CDR3 contains 12 residues. Germline V gene data show CDR1 as SQVTM and CDR2 as ANQGSEA. The CDR3 nucleotides read TGCAGCGTTGGCCAGGGCAATCAGCCCCAGCATTTT. Translation gives CSVGQGNQPQHF.

This chain joins TRBV6-5 and TRBJ1-5; D possibly corresponds to TRBD1 (6 bases). V lost 6 bases and J lost 2, with 14 bases in between. This CDR3 region has 15 residues. The germline V gene has CDR1 MNHEY and CDR2 SVGAGI. This CDR3 is CASSPPGGRNQPQHF. The CDR3, as DNA: TGTGCCAGCAGCCCCCCGGGGGGCCGCAATCAGCCCCAGCATTTT.

The V gene is TRBV7-2, the J gene TRBJ2-6; a possible D gene is TRBD1 (5 bases). The V gene lost 5 bases and the J gene lost 2 bases, with 16 bases spanning the gap. Germline V gives CDR1 SGHTA, CDR2 FQGNSA. The CDR3 has 17 amino acids. The CDR3 DNA sequence: TGTGCCAGCAGCCTCCAGGGTGGGGCACCTGGGGCCAACGTCCTGACTTTC. Protein: CASSLQGGAPGANVLTF.

V usage is TRBV28 and J usage is TRBJ2-2, with TRBD2 matching 8 bases. V dropped 1 base and J dropped 5; count of bases not matched to a gene: 6. This CDR3 comprises 16 residues. Germline CDR1 MDHEN, CDR2 SYDVKM. CDR3: CASSLLSGSGTGELFF. CDR3 bases: TGTGCCAGCAGTTTATTGAGCGGGAGTGGAACCGGGGAGCTGTTTTTT.

This chain joins TRBV4-2 and TRBJ1-3, with a possible D match to TRBD1 (6 bases). Germline V lookup: CDR1 LGHNA, CDR2 YNFKEQ. This CDR3 contains 16 residues. The V end lost 0 bases, the J end lost 2 bases, and 11 bases lay between the germline ends. The CDR3 protein is CASSQDLGTTGNTIYF. CDR3 coding DNA: TGTGCCAGCAGCCAAGATCTGGGGACAACTGGAAACACCATATATTTT.

V is TRBV5-4 and J is TRBJ1-3; 7 bases are shared with TRBD1. V lost 4 bases and J lost 0; bases outside the gene matches: 10. The CDR3 is 17 residues long. Germline-derived CDR1 and CDR2 are SGHNT and YYREEE (reference sequence). The CDR3 spells CASSTGTAPYSGNTIYF. CDR3 in DNA: TGTGCCAGCAGCACCGGGACAGCTCCGTACTCTGGAAACACCATATATTTT.

J is TRBJ2-6 and V is TRBV18; 7 bases align to TRBD2. After removal of 2 bases from V and 0 bases from J, the junction contained 7 bases not matched to a gene. The CDR3 spans 18 residues. The germline V gene encodes CDR1 KGHSH and CDR2 LQKENI. In DNA form, the CDR3 reads TGTGCCAGCTCACCAGTGGACATAGCGGGCTCTGGGGCCAACGTCCTGACTTTC. It translates to CASSPVDIAGSGANVLTF.

The chain joins TRBV28 to TRBJ2-7, with D hard to call. The CDR3 consists of 13 residues. CDR1 is MDHEN, CDR2 SYDVKM, per germline. V lost 6 bases and J lost 2, with 11 bases in between. The CDR3 coding sequence is TGTGCCAGCAGACACACCGCCCCCTACGAGCAGTACTTC. The encoded protein is CASRHTAPYEQYF. The full variable domain, completed using reference TRBV28 and TRBJ2-7, is DVKVTQSSRYLVKRTGEKVFLECVQDMDHENMFWYRQDPGLGLRLIYFSYDVKMKEKGDIPEGYSVSREKKERFSLILESASTNQTSMYLCASRHTAPYEQYFGPGTRLTVT.

The chain employs TRBV14 and TRBJ2-1; tentatively, D is TRBD2 (5 bases). Per the germline V gene, CDR1 is SGHDN and CDR2 is FVKESK. Trimming cost V 1 base and J 7 bases, with 17 bases left between them. This CDR3 has 16 residues. The CDR3 DNA reads TGTGCCAGCAGCCAAGTGGGCCTAGCCGGTACTAATGAGCAGTTCTTC. This codes for CASSQVGLAGTNEQFF.

The J gene is TRBJ2-5, the V gene TRBV4-2, with 9 nucleotides matching TRBD2. Unmatched junction bases numbered 6, after V lost 0 bases and J lost 1 base. The CDR3 is 17 residues long. The germline V gene encodes CDR1 LGHNA and CDR2 YNFKEQ. CDR3 sequence reads: CASSQEAKGLAQETQYF. DNA of the CDR3: TGTGCCAGCAGCCAAGAGGCGAAGGGACTAGCCCAAGAGACCCAGTACTTC.

The chain links TRBV19 to TRBJ2-1, with TRBD1 identical over 8 bases. V dropped 3 bases and J dropped 7; count of bases not matched to a gene: 8. This CDR3 spans 15 amino acids. CDR1 is LNHDA and CDR2 is SQIVND in the germline V gene (reference sequence). CDR3 sequence reads: CASSIDRGSGNEQFF. In DNA form, the CDR3 reads TGTGCCAGTAGTATCGACAGGGGATCGGGAAATGAGCAGTTCTTC.

In its sample, this clone was seen a few times. The genes are TRBV10-3 and TRBJ1-3; 7 bases fit TRBD1. V trimming: 7 bases; J trimming: 4 bases; junction bases outside the gene matches: 4. This CDR3 comprises 13 residues. Germline-derived CDR1 and CDR2 are ENHRY and SYGVKD. CDR3 loop: CAITPGQGNTIYF. Written as DNA, the CDR3 is TGTGCCATCACTCCGGGACAGGGAAACACCATATATTTT.

The rearrangement links TRBV6-1 to TRBJ2-1, with 8 bases identical to TRBD2. The CDR3 totals 14 residues. Germline V gene lookup returns CDR1 MNHNS and CDR2 SASEGT. V dropped 2 bases and J dropped 5; count of bases not matched to a gene: 2. The CDR3 sequence is CASSELREDNEQFF. The CDR3, as DNA: TGTGCCAGCAGTGAATTGCGGGAGGACAATGAGCAGTTCTTC.

This chain connects TRBV4-1 to TRBJ2-5, with D perhaps matching TRBD1 (5 bases). This CDR3 is built from 15 residues. V lost 3 bases and J 4 bases, leaving 15 bases between the germline ends. Germline assignment: CDR1 MGHRA and CDR2 YSYEKL. The CDR3 loop reads CASSQDGAAGETQYF. CDR3 DNA sequence: TGCGCCAGCAGCCAGGATGGGGCGGCAGGAGAGACCCAGTACTTC.

This clone showed up just a few times. J is TRBJ2-5 and V is TRBV19; TRBD2 aligns across 13 bases. V shed 1 base and J 3 bases; nucleotides not matched to a gene: 8. Germline lookup yields CDR1 LNHDA and CDR2 SQIVND (reference sequence). The length of the CDR3 is 18 residues. The CDR3 region has the DNA TGTGCCAGTAGTATAGCCCTTCGGGGACTAGCGGGAAAAGAGACCCAGTACTTC. Its protein product is CASSIALRGLAGKETQYF.

This chain links TRBV10-3 with TRBJ2-7, with 9 bases matching TRBD1. This CDR3 spans 16 amino acids. Per the germline V gene, CDR1 is ENHRY and CDR2 is SYGVKD. The V segment lost 3 bases and the J segment 5 bases; nucleotides outside the gene matches: 11. The CDR3 sequence: CAISERLGQGLNEQYF. The CDR3 DNA reads as TGTGCCATCAGTGAAAGGCTTGGACAGGGGTTAAACGAGCAGTACTTC.

In DNA form, the CDR3 reads TGTGCCAGCAGGCCCGAAGCGGGAGGTTCTTTTAAGCAGTACTTC. Protein sequence: CASRPEAGGSFKQYF. The chain employs TRBV7-2 and TRBJ2-7; 9 bases agree with TRBD2. CDR1 and CDR2 from the germline V gene are SGHTA and FQGNSA. The CDR3 is made up of 15 amino acids. The junction had 14 bases not matched to a gene; V was cut back by 6 bases and J by 8 bases.

The chain joins TRBV7-2 to TRBJ2-5, with 8 bases fitting TRBD1. The CDR3 is made up of 14 amino acids. Trimming took 4 bases from V and 5 from J; bases not matched to a gene: 6. The germline V gene has CDR1 SGHTA and CDR2 FQGNSA. The CDR3 reads CASSSQGVRETQYF. CDR3 sequence (DNA): TGTGCCAGCAGCTCACAGGGGGTTAGGGAGACCCAGTACTTC.

The chain carries TRBV5-1 and TRBJ1-1, with 8 bases matching TRBD1. CDR3 size: 15 residues. Losses at the gene ends were 2 bases for V and 1 base for J; bases not matched to a gene: 4. CDR1 and CDR2 from the germline V gene are SGHRS and YFSETQ. Here the CDR3 DNA reads TGCGCCAGCAGCTTTCAGGGGGCAGGGAACACTGAAGCTTTCTTT. The encoded protein is CASSFQGAGNTEAFF.

J is TRBJ1-6 and V is TRBV10-2; 9 bases map to TRBD1. Germline CDR1 WSHSY, CDR2 SAAADI. V shed 7 bases and J 3 bases; nucleotides not matched to a gene: 4. This CDR3 is 15 amino acids long. CDR3 DNA: TGCGCCAGCACCCGGACAGGGGACTATAATTCACCCCTCCACTTT. This gives the protein CASTRTGDYNSPLHF.